A selection of T cell receptor beta chains follows, all from one sample in a study of T-cell memory formation after mild COVID-19. TCRdb re-analysed the 5' RACE reads in MiXCR, keeping a single row per CDR3 protein. The sample has about 340,000 distinct CDR3 sequences, 20% to 25% seen once. The sequenced sample was PBMCs or a T cell subset sorted from them (not recorded which). The source of these receptors is a man between 18 and 29 years old who had mild COVID-19 (a few samples of this study predate the infection). Cell type and time point are not known. CDR3s include the opening cysteine and the closing phenylalanine or tryptophan. D genes are given only for firm matches. Size values are once, few and many counts, or a class for expanded clones, and some rows have none.

v_gene,d_gene,abundance,j_gene,CDR3aa,CDR3nt
TRBV4-3,TRBD1,.,TRBJ1-1,CASRQQGAPNTEAFF,TGCGCCAGCAGGCAACAGGGGGCTCCGAACACTGAAGCTTTCTTT
TRBV5-6,TRBD1,.,TRBJ2-1,CASSFGTGGYEQFF,TGTGCCAGCAGCTTTGGGACAGGGGGCTATGAGCAGTTCTTC
TRBV7-9,.,.,TRBJ2-2,CASSLYSGATGELFF,TGTGCCAGCAGCTTGTATTCGGGGGCCACCGGGGAGCTGTTTTTT
TRBV7-9,TRBD1,.,TRBJ1-1,CASSPQGAGNTEAFF,TGTGCCAGCAGCCCACAGGGGGCAGGGAACACTGAAGCTTTCTTT
TRBV30,.,.,TRBJ1-2,CAWRSTWRRGYTF,TGTGCCTGGAGGAGCACCTGGCGTCGGGGCTACACCTTC
TRBV5-1,.,.,TRBJ2-6,CASSPLSASGANVLTF,TGCGCCAGCAGCCCCCTTTCAGCCTCTGGGGCCAACGTCCTGACTTTC
TRBV12-3/TRBV12-4,.,few,TRBJ2-1,CASSPWAPAYNEQFF,TGTGCCAGCAGTCCCTGGGCCCCAGCCTACAATGAGCAGTTCTTC
TRBV7-2,TRBD2,.,TRBJ2-3,CASSLTITSGNTDTQYF,TGTGCCAGCAGCCTAACAATCACTAGCGGGAACACAGATACGCAGTATTTT
TRBV7-2,TRBD1,many,TRBJ1-2,CASSLTGGRENYGYTF,TGTGCCAGCAGCCTGACAGGGGGCCGAGAAAACTATGGCTACACCTTC
TRBV20-1,.,few,TRBJ1-4,CSARDAREGEKLFF,TGCAGTGCTAGAGATGCCAGGGAGGGAGAAAAACTGTTTTTT
TRBV12-3/TRBV12-4,TRBD1,many,TRBJ1-2,CASSGQAFNYGYTF,TGTGCCAGCAGCGGACAGGCCTTTAACTATGGCTACACCTTC
TRBV6-5,.,.,TRBJ2-1,CASISAGYNEQFF,TGTGCCAGCATCTCTGCCGGATACAATGAGCAGTTCTTC
TRBV15,.,few,TRBJ1-2,CATSREVGNYGYTF,TGTGCCACCAGCAGAGAAGTCGGCAACTATGGCTACACCTTC
TRBV7-9,.,few,TRBJ2-7,CASSLGKESSREQYF,TGTGCCAGCAGCTTAGGGAAGGAAAGCTCGAGGGAGCAGTACTTC
TRBV7-2,.,many,TRBJ2-2,CASSPQDTGELFF,TGTGCCAGCAGCCCTCAGGACACCGGGGAGCTGTTTTTT
TRBV10-3,.,few,TRBJ1-1,CAIRSRVDTEAFF,TGTGCCATCAGGAGCAGGGTGGACACTGAAGCTTTCTTT
TRBV6-2/TRBV6-3,.,.,TRBJ2-6,CASSYSPRNVLTF,TGTGCCAGCAGTTACTCTCCCAGGAACGTCCTGACTTTC
TRBV7-9,.,.,TRBJ2-1,CASSFRSSDEQFF,TGTGCCAGCAGCTTTCGGAGTTCCGATGAGCAGTTCTTC
TRBV5-4,.,.,TRBJ1-1,CASGLDSTEAFF,TGTGCCAGCGGGTTAGACAGCACTGAAGCTTTCTTT
TRBV5-6,TRBD1,few,TRBJ1-1,CASSSTGRGFEAFF,TGTGCCAGCAGTTCGACAGGGAGAGGGTTTGAAGCTTTCTTT
TRBV7-8,.,few,TRBJ1-5,CASSVYRAKNQPQHF,TGTGCCAGCAGCGTCTACCGGGCCAAAAATCAGCCCCAGCATTTT
TRBV11-2,.,.,TRBJ1-3,CASSLAATGSENTIYF,TGTGCCAGCAGCTTAGCTGCGACAGGCTCTGAAAACACCATATATTTT
TRBV3-2,.,few,TRBJ2-3,CASSVPPSGVTQYF,TGTGCCAGCAGCGTACCCCCGTCGGGGGTTACGCAGTATTTT
TRBV2,.,many,TRBJ1-2,CASTLRRDTGYTF,TGTGCCAGCACCTTGCGAAGGGATACGGGCTACACCTTC
TRBV20-1,.,few,TRBJ1-1,CSASLSQETEAFF,TGCAGTGCTAGTCTGTCCCAGGAAACTGAAGCTTTCTTT
TRBV5-1,TRBD1,.,TRBJ1-2,CASSGTGAIYGYTF,TGCGCCAGCAGCGGGACAGGGGCCATCTATGGCTACACCTTC
TRBV12-3/TRBV12-4,.,.,TRBJ2-2,CASRTTTRNTGELFF,TGTGCCAGCAGGACGACTACCAGGAACACCGGGGAGCTGTTTTTT
TRBV5-1,.,.,TRBJ2-2,CASSRTVANTGELFF,TGCGCCAGCAGCCGGACGGTTGCGAACACCGGGGAGCTGTTTTTT
TRBV15,.,.,TRBJ1-2,CATSSIGLNYGYTF,TGTGCCACCAGCTCCATTGGGCTCAACTATGGCTACACCTTC
TRBV20-1,.,.,TRBJ2-3,CSARYIQLTDTQYF,TGCAGTGCTAGATACATACAGCTCACAGATACGCAGTATTTT
TRBV19,.,.,TRBJ2-1,CASSRGIGQSEQFF,TGTGCCAGTAGTCGGGGTATTGGTCAGAGTGAGCAGTTCTTC
TRBV4-2,.,.,TRBJ1-2,CASSQGGGSDGYTF,TGTGCCAGCAGCCAAGGGGGAGGGAGTGACGGCTACACCTTC
TRBV9,.,few,TRBJ2-2,CASSVVAENTGELFF,TGTGCCAGCAGCGTAGTCGCGGAGAACACCGGGGAGCTGTTTTTT
TRBV18,.,.,TRBJ2-4,CASSPGIAKNIQYF,TGTGCCAGCTCACCCGGGATCGCCAAAAACATTCAGTACTTC
TRBV4-2,.,.,TRBJ2-7,CASSQGIMGGTTYEQYF,TGTGCCAGCAGCCAAGGTATTATGGGGGGGACAACCTACGAGCAGTACTTC
TRBV9,.,few,TRBJ2-7,CASSVGWHNYEQYF,TGTGCCAGCAGCGTAGGGTGGCATAACTACGAGCAGTACTTC
TRBV7-9,.,.,TRBJ1-1,CASRRGAAPEAFF,TGTGCCAGCAGAAGAGGGGCTGCGCCTGAAGCTTTCTTT
TRBV21-1,.,once,TRBJ1-1,CASSKGGGRRPDPEAFF,TGTGCCAGCAGCAAGGGTGGAGGGCGGCGCCCCGACCCTGAAGCTTTCTTT
TRBV4-1,TRBD1,.,TRBJ1-1,CASSQDHGGSPQGTEAFF,TGCGCCAGCAGCCAAGATCATGGGGGAAGCCCACAGGGGACTGAAGCTTTCTTT
TRBV7-3,TRBD2,many,TRBJ2-3,CASSPRGGSNTDTQYF,TGTGCCAGCAGCCCCCGGGGGGGCTCCAACACAGATACGCAGTATTTT
TRBV5-5,.,few,TRBJ1-4,CASSPDPATNEKLFF,TGTGCCAGCAGCCCGGACCCTGCAACTAATGAAAAACTGTTTTTT
TRBV12-3/TRBV12-4,.,many,TRBJ1-6,CASNLQNNSPLHF,TGTGCCAGCAACTTGCAGAACAATTCACCCCTCCACTTT